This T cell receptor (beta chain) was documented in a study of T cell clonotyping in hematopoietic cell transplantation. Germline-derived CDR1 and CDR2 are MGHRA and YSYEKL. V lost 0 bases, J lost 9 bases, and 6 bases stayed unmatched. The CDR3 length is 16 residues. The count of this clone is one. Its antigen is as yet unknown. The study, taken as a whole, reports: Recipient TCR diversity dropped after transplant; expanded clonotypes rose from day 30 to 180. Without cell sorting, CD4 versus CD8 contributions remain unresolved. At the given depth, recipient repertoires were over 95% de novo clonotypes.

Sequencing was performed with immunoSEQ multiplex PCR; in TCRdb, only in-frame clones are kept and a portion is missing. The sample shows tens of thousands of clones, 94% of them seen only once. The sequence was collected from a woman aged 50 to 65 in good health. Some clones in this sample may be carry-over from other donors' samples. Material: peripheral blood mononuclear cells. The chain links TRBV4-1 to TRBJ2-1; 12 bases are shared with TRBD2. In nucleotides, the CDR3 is TGCGCCAGCAGCCAAGAGCCTAGCGGGGGGGCGGGTGAGCAGTTCTTC. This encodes CASSQEPSGGAGEQFF.